This passage covers 7 T cell receptor beta chains from one sample sequenced in a study of CD8 T cells in Susac syndrome. It was with random hexamers that 0.5 to 1 ug RNA was reverse transcribed. MiXCR, run by TCRdb on the immunoSEQ multiplex PCR reads, gives a single entry per CDR3 protein. The data hold 150,000 to 180,000 distinct CDR3 sequences, with 95% observed a single time. Sequenced material: CD8+ T cells from PBMCs. The source is a human donor with multiple sclerosis.

The V call is TRBV27, the J call TRBJ1-1; tentatively, D is TRBD1 (5 bases). Germline values: CDR1 MNHEY, CDR2 SMNVEV (reference sequence). V was clipped by 4 bases and J by 3 bases, with 12 bases between them. This CDR3 is built from 14 residues. As DNA, the CDR3 is TGTGCCAGCAGTTCTCCTGGGACCGACACTGAAGCTTTCTTT. It translates to CASSSPGTDTEAFF.

The V gene is TRBV2, the J gene TRBJ1-5; no reliable D call. Trimming left V 1 base short and J 7 bases short, with 14 bases between. Germline-derived CDR1 and CDR2 are SNHLY and FYNNEI. CDR3 size: 15 residues. CDR3 residues: CASSEGESRGQPQHF. The DNA of the CDR3 is TGTGCCAGCAGTGAAGGGGAGTCTCGAGGACAGCCCCAGCATTTT.

The J gene is TRBJ1-2, the V gene TRBV12-3 or TRBV12-4; D ambiguous. This CDR3 contains 14 residues. Trimming removed 8 bases at V and 2 bases at J, with 15 bases between. The CDR3 sequence is CASCPYNLNYGYTF. The CDR3 nucleotides read TGTGCCAGCTGTCCCTACAACCTCAACTATGGCTACACCTTC.

The chain uses TRBV5-4 and TRBJ2-1, with D possibly TRBD2 on 5 matching bases. The V gene lost 4 bases and the J gene lost 8 bases, with 19 bases spanning the gap. The germline CDR1 and CDR2 sequences are SGHNT and YYREEE (reference sequence). There are 15 residues in the CDR3. The CDR3, as DNA: TGTGCCAGCAGCCCCACCAGCGGTCGAGTCGATGAGCAGTTCTTC. The encoded protein is CASSPTSGRVDEQFF.

This clonotype was recorded once. The J gene is TRBJ2-4, the V gene TRBV29-1; D possibly corresponds to TRBD1 (5 bases). V lost 2 bases and J lost 9, with 20 bases in between. Per the germline V gene, CDR1 is SQVTM and CDR2 is ANQGSEA. CDR3 length: 15 amino acids. The CDR3 nucleotides are TGCAGCGTTGAATCCCCCGCTGGCAGGGCGGCCATTCAGTACTTC. Amino acids: CSVESPAGRAAIQYF.

The rearrangement joins TRBV3-1 to TRBJ2-7; D not certain. This CDR3 comprises 13 residues. Trimming removed 3 bases at V and 4 bases at J, with 10 bases between. CDR1 LGHDT and CDR2 YNNKEL come from the germline V gene (reference sequence). The CDR3 spells CASSQDLYYEQYF. The CDR3 DNA sequence: TGTGCCAGCAGCCAGGACCTTTATTACGAGCAGTACTTC.

The genes are TRBV7-8 and TRBJ2-5; weak D call: TRBD1 (6 bases). This CDR3 is built from 15 residues. Deletions cut 6 bases from V and 5 bases from J, with 19 bases between. Germline V gives CDR1 SGHVS, CDR2 FQNEAQ. The CDR3 loop reads CASSLGAGEGETQYF. For the CDR3, the DNA is TGTGCCAGCAGTCTCGGGGCAGGGGAAGGGGAGACCCAGTACTTC.